Below, one T cell receptor (beta chain) is given with its context. The CDR3 contains 16 residues. The junction had 7 bases not matched to a gene; V was cut back by 4 bases and J by 1 base. Germline V lookup: CDR1 SGHAT, CDR2 FQNNGV. These data originate in a study of OX40 agonist ivuxolimab in advanced cancers. The method was immunoSEQ multiplex PCR; TCRdb's version includes in-frame clones alone and lacks a portion of them. The sample carries tens of thousands of clones, about 90% recorded once. The V and J genes are TRBV11-2 and TRBJ1-1, with 9 bases identical to TRBD1. This sequence was found in an adult with an advanced solid tumor such as melanoma, head and neck, liver or kidney cancer. Sample: CD4+ or CD8+ T cells sorted from blood, taken in a trial of the OX40 agonist ivuxolimab. The CDR3 DNA reads TGTGCCAGCAGCTATACAGGGGGCTCCAGGAACACTGAAGCTTTCTTT. Translated: CASSYTGGSRNTEAFF.